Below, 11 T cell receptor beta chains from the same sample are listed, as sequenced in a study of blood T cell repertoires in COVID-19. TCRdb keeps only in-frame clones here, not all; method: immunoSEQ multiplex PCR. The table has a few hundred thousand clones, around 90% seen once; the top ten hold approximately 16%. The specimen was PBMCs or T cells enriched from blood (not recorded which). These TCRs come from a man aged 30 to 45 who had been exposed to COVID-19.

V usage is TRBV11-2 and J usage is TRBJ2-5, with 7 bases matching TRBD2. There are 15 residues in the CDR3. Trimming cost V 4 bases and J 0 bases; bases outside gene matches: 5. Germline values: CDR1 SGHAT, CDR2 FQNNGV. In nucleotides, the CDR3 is TGTGCCAGCAGCTCTACGGGGGGATACCAAGAGACCCAGTACTTC. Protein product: CASSSTGGYQETQYF.

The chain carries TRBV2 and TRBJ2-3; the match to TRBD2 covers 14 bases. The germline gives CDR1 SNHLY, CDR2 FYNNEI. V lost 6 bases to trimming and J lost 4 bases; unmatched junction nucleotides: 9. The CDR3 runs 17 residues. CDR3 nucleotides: TGTGCCAGCAGGGATCGGACTAGCGGGGGGACCGCAGATACGCAGTATTTT. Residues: CASRDRTSGGTADTQYF.

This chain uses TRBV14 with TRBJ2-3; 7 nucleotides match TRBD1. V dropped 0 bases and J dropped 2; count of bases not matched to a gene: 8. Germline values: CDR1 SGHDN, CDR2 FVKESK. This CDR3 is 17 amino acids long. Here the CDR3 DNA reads TGTGCCAGCAGCCAAGAACAGGGGTCCTATTACACAGATACGCAGTATTTT. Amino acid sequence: CASSQEQGSYYTDTQYF.

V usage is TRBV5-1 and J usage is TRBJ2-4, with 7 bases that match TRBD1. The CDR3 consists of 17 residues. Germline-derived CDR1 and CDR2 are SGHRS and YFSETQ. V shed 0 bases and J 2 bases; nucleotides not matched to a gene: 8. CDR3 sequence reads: CASSLVPTGLSKNIQYF. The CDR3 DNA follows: TGCGCCAGCAGCTTGGTCCCGACAGGGTTGTCCAAAAACATTCAGTACTTC.

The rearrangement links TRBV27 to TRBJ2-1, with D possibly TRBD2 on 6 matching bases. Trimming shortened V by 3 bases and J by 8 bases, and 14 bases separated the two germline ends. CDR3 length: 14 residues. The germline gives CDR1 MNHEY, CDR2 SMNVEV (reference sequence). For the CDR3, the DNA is TGTGCCAGCAGTTTGAGGCGGGGAGCGGATGAGCAGTTCTTC. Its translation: CASSLRRGADEQFF.

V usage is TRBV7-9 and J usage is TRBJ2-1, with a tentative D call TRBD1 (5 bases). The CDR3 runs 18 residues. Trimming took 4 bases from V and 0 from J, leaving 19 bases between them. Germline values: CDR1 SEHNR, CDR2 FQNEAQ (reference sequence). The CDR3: CASSSPPGSLSSYNEQFF. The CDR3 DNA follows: TGTGCCAGCAGCTCCCCCCCAGGGTCGTTGAGCTCCTACAATGAGCAGTTCTTC.

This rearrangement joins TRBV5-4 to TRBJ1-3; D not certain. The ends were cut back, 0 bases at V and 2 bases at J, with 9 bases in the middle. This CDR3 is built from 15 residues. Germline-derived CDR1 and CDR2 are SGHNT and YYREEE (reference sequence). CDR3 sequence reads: CASSLEAGAGNTIYF. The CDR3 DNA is TGTGCCAGCAGCTTGGAGGCAGGCGCTGGAAACACCATATATTTT.

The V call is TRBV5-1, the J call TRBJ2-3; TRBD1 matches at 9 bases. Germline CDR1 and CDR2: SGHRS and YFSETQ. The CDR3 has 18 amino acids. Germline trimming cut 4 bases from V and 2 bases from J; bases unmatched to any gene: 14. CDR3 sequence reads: CASSPSGAWTGATDTQYF. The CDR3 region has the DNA TGCGCCAGCAGCCCGTCCGGGGCTTGGACAGGGGCCACAGATACGCAGTATTTT.

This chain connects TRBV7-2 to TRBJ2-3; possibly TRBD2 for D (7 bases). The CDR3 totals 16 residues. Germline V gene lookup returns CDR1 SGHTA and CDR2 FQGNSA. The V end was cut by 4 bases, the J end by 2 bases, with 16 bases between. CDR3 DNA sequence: TGTGCCAGCAGCTCTGAGGGGGGGGGATTCACAGATACGCAGTATTTT. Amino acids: CASSSEGGGFTDTQYF.

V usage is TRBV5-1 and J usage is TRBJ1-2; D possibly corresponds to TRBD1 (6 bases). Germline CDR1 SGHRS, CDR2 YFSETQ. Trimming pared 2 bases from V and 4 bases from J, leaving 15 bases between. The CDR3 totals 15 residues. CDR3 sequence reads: CASSLPGQKSYGYTF. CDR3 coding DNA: TGCGCCAGCAGCTTACCGGGACAAAAATCCTATGGCTACACCTTC.

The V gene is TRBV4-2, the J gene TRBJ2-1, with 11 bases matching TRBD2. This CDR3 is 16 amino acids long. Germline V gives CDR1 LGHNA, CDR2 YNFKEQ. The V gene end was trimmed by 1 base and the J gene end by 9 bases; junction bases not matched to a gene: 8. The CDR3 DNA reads TGTGCCAGCAGCCAAGTCTTTAGCGGGGGGGCCGGTGAGCAGTTCTTC. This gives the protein CASSQVFSGGAGEQFF.